This paragraph covers one T cell receptor beta chain sequence. Its antigen is still unknown. The entry originates in a study of shared clonotypes between healthy human individuals. At the level of the study: Per donor, CD8 memory used one plate, CD8 naive used two, CD4 memory used three and CD4 naive used three.

The CDR3 totals 17 residues. The V gene's germline CDR1 is SGHRS and CDR2 YFSETQ. Trimming cost V 2 bases and J 2 bases; bases outside gene matches: 10. Negatively enriched CD4+ T cells were divided by CD45RA into naive and memory. Study observations and caveats: Sharing across four donors was highest in naive CD4 (approximately 5%) and lowest in memory CD8 (roughly 0.4%).

Assay execution proceeded at the deep level. Measured with immunoSEQ multiplex PCR; TCRdb has only the in-frame clones, and not every one. The sample carries around 2.3 million clones, nearly 97% recorded once. The chain couples TRBV5-1 to TRBJ2-7; 10 nucleotides agree with TRBD1. The origin of this receptor is a man aged 18 to 29 in good health. Sequencing input: naive CD4+ T cells sorted from blood. Specified subset: CD45RA+ positively selected. CDR3 protein: CASSFGNLGQGAYEQYF. The CDR3 coding sequence is TGCGCCAGCAGCTTCGGGAATTTAGGACAGGGGGCCTACGAGCAGTACTTC.